A selection of T cell receptor beta chains follows, all from one sample in a study of technical replicates of blood from a few donors. Some clones are missing from TCRdb's copy, which holds only in-frame ones; the method was immunoSEQ multiplex PCR. The repertoire has 90,000 to 100,000 clones, around 95% of them found once; the top ten carry about 0.21%. The sequenced sample consisted of T cells isolated from PBMCs. The receptors were sampled from a human donor in good health. The CDR3 runs from the conserved cysteine through the conserved F or W. D genes are given only for firm matches. Some rows have no size entry. The others give once, few or many, or a class for an expanded clone.

>TRBV9|once|TRBJ1-1|NA
CASSDSFLGGGRKNTEAFF
TGTGCCAGCAGCGATAGTTTTTTAGGGGGGGGGAGGAAAAACACTGAAGCTTTCTTT
>TRBV9|NA|TRBJ2-1|TRBD2
CASSTSVSYNEQFF
TGTGCCAGCAGCACTAGCGTCTCCTACAATGAGCAGTTCTTC
>TRBV10-3|NA|TRBJ2-7|TRBD1
CAISRPGQGGIEQYF
TGTGCCATCAGTAGACCGGGACAGGGGGGAATCGAGCAGTACTTC
>TRBV25-1|NA|TRBJ1-1|NA
CASTRDTGNTEAFF
TGTGCCAGCACTAGAGATACAGGGAACACTGAAGCTTTCTTT
>TRBV7-9|NA|TRBJ1-1|NA
CASSSSGVAGAFF
TGTGCCAGCAGCTCCTCAGGGGTAGCGGGCGCTTTCTTT
>TRBV28|NA|TRBJ2-7|TRBD1
CASSFPGDRGAYEQYF
TGTGCCAGCAGTTTCCCCGGGGACAGGGGGGCGTACGAGCAGTACTTC
>TRBV11-2|NA|TRBJ2-7|TRBD1
CASSLVTRQGRGFSYEQYF
TGTGCCAGCAGCTTGGTTACTCGACAGGGAAGGGGTTTCTCCTACGAGCAGTACTTC
>TRBV2|NA|TRBJ2-2|NA
CASSVSTNTGELFF
TGTGCCAGCAGTGTTTCCACAAACACCGGGGAGCTGTTTTTT
>TRBV7-8|NA|TRBJ1-1|NA
CASSFEINTEAFF
TGTGCCAGCAGCTTTGAGATAAACACTGAAGCTTTCTTT
>TRBV12-1|few|TRBJ1-1|NA
CASSSELGGRGTEAFF
TGTGCCAGCAGCTCGGAATTGGGGGGGCGTGGGACTGAAGCTTTCTTT
>TRBV7-8|NA|TRBJ1-3|NA
CASSRHQSSGNTIYF
TGTGCCAGCAGCCGACACCAGTCCTCTGGAAACACCATATATTTT
>TRBV6-5|NA|TRBJ1-2|NA
CASSTITDRYGYTF
TGTGCCAGCAGTACCATTACAGACCGCTATGGCTACACCTTC
>TRBV7-9|NA|TRBJ1-1|NA
CASSSAGTSNTEAFF
TGTGCCAGCAGCTCGGCCGGGACTTCGAACACTGAAGCTTTCTTT